This T cell receptor beta chain appears in the sequencing data of a study of CD4+ T cells in melanoma. The study, taken as a whole, reports: CD8+ T cell, macrophage and B cell function reportedly correlated with neoantigen-specific CD4+ T cells.

A note on this clone: Its specificity is not known.

Assay: immunoSEQ multiplex PCR; the TCRdb copy retains only in-frame clones and omits some. The sample lists about 140,000 clones, around 90% occurring once. The receptor was isolated from a human donor with melanoma.

For the CDR3, the DNA is TGTGCCTGGGGGACAGGGGGTCAGCCCCAGCATTTT. This translates into CAWGTGGQPQHF. V usage is TRBV30 and J usage is TRBJ1-5; TRBD1 aligns across 11 bases. V lost 5 bases and J lost 6; bases outside the gene matches: 0. This CDR3 has 12 residues. CDR1 and CDR2 from the germline V gene are GTSNPN and SVGIG (reference sequence).